What follows are 26 T cell receptor beta chains derived from one specimen sequenced in a study of Tregs in tolerant kidney transplant recipients. Method: immunoSEQ multiplex PCR; TCRdb's copy keeps in-frame clones and lacks some. The sample has over 50,000 clones; 80% to 90% are singletons. Here the sequenced sample was Tregs from blood, taken before the transplant. Every receptor here comes from a human donor who received a combined kidney and bone marrow transplant.

The CDR3 spells CATSRATGGWGNQPQHF. CDR3 in DNA: TGTGCCACCAGCAGAGCAACAGGGGGCTGGGGCAATCAGCCCCAGCATTTT. The chain joins TRBV15 to TRBJ1-5; the match to TRBD1 covers 9 bases. The trim removed 1 base at V and 2 bases at J, leaving 6 bases unmatched. Germline V gene sequence: CDR1 LNHNV, CDR2 YYDKDF (reference sequence). The CDR3 totals 17 residues.

This clone was seen a single time. The chain has TRBV11-2 and TRBJ1-2, with D possibly being TRBD1 (6 bases). The CDR3 sequence is 16 residues long. Germline V gene lookup returns CDR1 SGHAT and CDR2 FQNNGV. With 3 bases removed from V and 5 bases from J, the gap between germline ends came to 19 bases. In DNA, the CDR3 is TGTGCCAGCAGCTTGACCATAGGGGGTTCAGGGTATGGCTACACCTTC. It codes for CASSLTIGGSGYGYTF.

The chain recombines TRBV19 with TRBJ2-3, with a weak D call TRBD2 (5 bases). Trimming removed 3 bases from V and 5 bases from J, with 12 bases in between. Germline V CDR1 and CDR2: LNHDA, SQIVND (reference sequence). The CDR3 spans 14 residues. DNA of the CDR3: TGTGCCAGTAGTATCACGAGAGGGAGAGATACGCAGTATTTT. Protein product: CASSITRGRDTQYF. Full variable domain (missing parts from reference TRBV19 and TRBJ2-3): DGGITQSPKYLFRKEGQNVTLSCEQNLNHDAMYWYRQDPGQGLRLIYYSQIVNDFQKGDIAEGYSVSREKKESFPLTVTSAQKNPTAFYLCASSITRGRDTQYFGPGTRLTVL.

CDR3 in DNA: TGCAGTGCTCCATTGGAATATGGCTACACCTTC. This codes for CSAPLEYGYTF. The V call is TRBV20-1, the J call TRBJ1-2; D unresolved. The CDR3 is 11 residues long. Germline V gene data show CDR1 as DFQATT and CDR2 as SNEGSKA (reference sequence). V was trimmed by 5 bases and J by 5 bases, leaving 9 bases between them.

The chain recombines TRBV7-2 with TRBJ2-7; 7 nucleotides match TRBD1. The CDR3 loop spans 16 amino acids. V lost 5 bases, J lost 1 base, and 11 bases stayed unmatched. CDR1 is SGHTA and CDR2 is FQGNSA in the germline V gene. The CDR3 bases are TGTGCCAGCAGCGGAGCGAGCCGGGACAGTTCCTACGAGCAGTACTTC. Amino acid sequence: CASSGASRDSSYEQYF. The entire variable domain, with the rest obtained from reference TRBV7-2 and TRBJ2-7, is as follows: GAGVSQSPSNKVTEKGKDVELRCDPISGHTALYWYRQSLGQGLEFLIYFQGNSAPDKSGLPSDRFSAERTGGSVSTLTIQRTQQEDSAVYLCASSGASRDSSYEQYFGPGTRLTVT.

The V call is TRBV4-1, the J call TRBJ2-1; no clear D gene. The CDR3 runs 11 residues. The germline gives CDR1 MGHRA, CDR2 YSYEKL. The V and J ends lost 1 base and 8 bases respectively, with 3 bases between them. CDR3 DNA sequence: TGCGCCAGCAGCCAAGCCTATGAGCAGTTCTTC. Its translation is CASSQAYEQFF.

This clone was seen a single time. This chain links TRBV6-4 with TRBJ2-1; 8 bases fit TRBD2. The germline CDR1 and CDR2 sequences are MRHNA and SNTAGT. This CDR3 has 16 amino acids. The ends lost 2 bases at V and 5 bases at J; junction bases unmatched: 8. CDR3 DNA sequence: TGTGCCAGCAGTGACGGAGCGGGAGAAGGGCACAATGAGCAGTTCTTC. Protein product: CASSDGAGEGHNEQFF.

The CDR3 DNA sequence: TGCGCCAGCAGCACAAGGCGGACAGAGCAGTTGAACACTGAAGCTTTCTTT. As protein: CASSTRRTEQLNTEAFF. The chain employs TRBV5-1 and TRBJ1-1; D possibly corresponds to TRBD1 (6 bases). V was pared by 4 bases and J by 0 bases, with 19 bases between. The CDR3 sequence is 17 residues long. Germline V CDR1 and CDR2: SGHRS, YFSETQ.

The rearrangement joins TRBV5-6 to TRBJ2-5; D uncertain. With the DNA end fitting TRBJ2-7 better, the J assignment may be wrong. This CDR3 has 14 residues. Germline values: CDR1 SGHDT, CDR2 YYEEEE. This chain's CDR3 is CASSLRPGKYEQYF. The DNA for the CDR3 is TGTGCCAGCAGCTTGCGTCCCGGAAAATACGAGCAGTACTTC.

The chain couples TRBV18 to TRBJ2-5; 13 nucleotides agree with TRBD2. The ends lost 3 bases at V and 0 bases at J; junction bases unmatched: 22. Germline V CDR1 and CDR2: KGHSH, LQKENI. The CDR3 covers 23 residues. This chain's CDR3 is CASSPTKKTTGTSGVWYQETQYF. CDR3 nucleotides: TGTGCCAGCTCACCGACAAAAAAAACGACCGGGACTAGCGGGGTCTGGTACCAAGAGACCCAGTACTTC.

The CDR3 is CASSGPGAVVTDTQYF. The CDR3 bases are TGTGCCAGCAGCGGCCCCGGGGCAGTCGTCACAGATACGCAGTATTTT. J is TRBJ2-3 and V is TRBV5-4; D is perhaps TRBD1 or TRBD2 (5 bases each). Trimming cost V 4 bases and J 2 bases, with 17 bases left between them. The length of the CDR3 is 16 residues. Germline assignment: CDR1 SGHNT and CDR2 YYREEE (reference sequence).

The J gene is TRBJ1-5, the V gene TRBV7-2; D remains unclear. Per the germline V gene, CDR1 is SGHTA and CDR2 is FQGNSA. CDR3 length: 12 residues. Trimming shortened V by 4 bases and J by 9 bases, and 10 bases separated the two germline ends. CDR3 sequence reads: CASSYGVGPQHF. DNA for the CDR3: TGTGCCAGCAGCTACGGGGTTGGGCCCCAGCATTTT.

In this sample, this clone turned up once. The CDR3 does not close with the conserved phenylalanine or tryptophan, likely indicating a read error. Because the CDR3's place on the DNA is in doubt, the DNA is left out and the CDR3 is given as listed by TCRdb. J is TRBJ1-1 and V is TRBV10-1. Ends included, the CDR3 has 8 residues. Germline V gene lookup returns CDR1 WNHNN and CDR2 SYGVQD (reference sequence). CDR3 sequence: CASRRDIS.

This chain joins TRBV7-2 and TRBJ2-1; D is unresolved. This CDR3 contains 13 residues. Per germline, CDR1 SGHTA and CDR2 FQGNSA. Trimming left V 4 bases short and J 2 bases short, with 6 bases between. CDR3: CASSSEPYNEQFF. The CDR3 DNA is TGTGCCAGCAGCTCGGAACCCTACAATGAGCAGTTCTTC. The whole variable domain, remainder taken from reference TRBV7-2 and TRBJ2-1, is GAGVSQSPSNKVTEKGKDVELRCDPISGHTALYWYRQSLGQGLEFLIYFQGNSAPDKSGLPSDRFSAERTGGSVSTLTIQRTQQEDSAVYLCASSSEPYNEQFFGPGTRLTVL.

The chain links TRBV19 to TRBJ2-3, with a possible D match to TRBD2 (5 bases). The ends were cut back, 4 bases at V and 10 bases at J, with 9 bases in the middle. In germline, CDR1 is LNHDA, CDR2 SQIVND (reference sequence). The CDR3 is 11 residues long. CDR3 sequence reads: CASSKNGAQYF. The CDR3 nucleotides read TGTGCCAGTAGTAAAAACGGGGCGCAGTATTTT.

The gene calls are TRBV7-2 and TRBJ2-1, with a possible D match to TRBD2 (6 bases). The ends were cut back, 5 bases at V and 0 bases at J, with 11 bases in the middle. This CDR3 is built from 15 residues. From germline, CDR1 is SGHTA and CDR2 FQGNSA. The CDR3 reads CASSPGAGSYNEQFF. The CDR3 nucleotides read TGTGCCAGCAGCCCCGGAGCGGGCTCCTACAATGAGCAGTTCTTC. Full variable domain (outside the CDR3, taken from reference TRBV7-2 and TRBJ2-1): GAGVSQSPSNKVTEKGKDVELRCDPISGHTALYWYRQSLGQGLEFLIYFQGNSAPDKSGLPSDRFSAERTGGSVSTLTIQRTQQEDSAVYLCASSPGAGSYNEQFFGPGTRLTVL.

The rearrangement joins TRBV18 to TRBJ2-7, with 7 bases identical to TRBD1. The CDR3 runs to 15 residues. V lost 2 bases to trimming and J lost 0 bases; unmatched junction nucleotides: 4. Looked up from germline, CDR1 is KGHSH and CDR2 is LQKENI. This CDR3 is CASSPGQAPSYEQYF. The CDR3 nucleotides are TGTGCCAGCTCACCAGGACAGGCCCCCTCCTACGAGCAGTACTTC.

J is TRBJ2-2 and V is TRBV10-1, with no clear D. V lost 6 bases and J 0 bases, leaving 5 bases between the germline ends. Germline CDR1 is WNHNN and CDR2 is SYGVQD (reference sequence). The CDR3 spans 13 residues. The CDR3: CASRGANTGELFF. CDR3 DNA: TGCGCCAGCAGAGGAGCGAACACCGGGGAGCTGTTTTTT.

The chain recombines TRBV6-1 with TRBJ2-5; D assignment may be TRBD1 or TRBD2 (5 bases each). This CDR3 is 15 amino acids long. Trimming shortened V by 7 bases and J by 1 base, and 16 bases separated the two germline ends. Germline-derived CDR1 and CDR2 are MNHNS and SASEGT. CDR3 protein: CASTPGQGPQETQYF. As DNA, the CDR3 is TGTGCCAGCACCCCGGGGCAGGGACCCCAAGAGACCCAGTACTTC.

A word on this clone: A junction boundary mismatches the germline segment, possibly from a read error. The genes are TRBV9 and TRBJ1-1; D gene unclear. This CDR3 has 9 amino acids. Per germline, CDR1 SGDLS and CDR2 YYNGEE. CDR3 region: CASSVGLRW. DNA for the CDR3: TGTGCCAGCAGCGTAGGCCTACGGTGG. The whole variable domain, filled in from reference TRBV9 and TRBJ1-1, reads DSGVTQTPKHLITATGQRVTLRCSPRSGDLSVYWYQQSLDQGLQFLIQYYNGEERAKGNILERFSAQQFPDLHSELNLSSLELGDSALYFCASSVGLRWGQGTRLTVV.

This clone was observed once. The genes are TRBV4-3 and TRBJ1-2; a possible D gene is TRBD1 (5 bases). Trimming stripped 0 bases from V and 9 bases from J, with 14 bases between. CDR3 size: 14 residues. Germline V gives CDR1 LGHNA, CDR2 YSLEER. The CDR3 loop reads CASSQDGGIGSYTF. CDR3 DNA: TGCGCCAGCAGCCAAGACGGGGGGATCGGTAGCTACACCTTC.

The rearrangement joins TRBV15 to TRBJ1-2; no definite D call. Germline values: CDR1 LNHNV, CDR2 YYDKDF (reference sequence). Trimming pared 0 bases from V and 5 bases from J, leaving 7 bases between. The CDR3 totals 13 residues. For the CDR3, the DNA is TGTGCCACCAGCAGAGAAATGGGGTATGGCTACACCTTC. Residues: CATSREMGYGYTF.

The chain is built from TRBV4-1 and TRBJ2-7; the match to TRBD2 covers 11 bases. Per the germline V gene, CDR1 is MGHRA and CDR2 is YSYEKL. The CDR3 consists of 15 residues. V was pared by 6 bases and J by 2 bases, with 6 bases of the junction left unmatched. The CDR3 nucleotides read TGCGCCAGCAGACCTACTAGCGGGGGACCCTACGAGCAGTACTTC. Translation: CASRPTSGGPYEQYF.

This chain links TRBV2 with TRBJ2-7, with 9 bases aligning to TRBD1. Germline trimming cut 1 base from V and 3 bases from J; bases unmatched to any gene: 4. Germline CDR1 SNHLY, CDR2 FYNNEI. This CDR3 contains 15 residues. The CDR3 loop reads CASSEERTGVYEQYF. CDR3 coding DNA: TGTGCCAGCAGTGAAGAGAGGACAGGGGTCTACGAGCAGTACTTC.

V gene TRBV6-4 combines with J gene TRBJ2-1; maybe TRBD2 (5 bases). This CDR3 contains 15 residues. Trimming took off 6 bases at V and 0 bases at J, with 12 bases between the two ends. Germline CDR1 MRHNA, CDR2 SNTAGT. The CDR3 region has the DNA TGTGCCAGCAGCCCAAGCGGCATCTCCTACAATGAGCAGTTCTTC. Translation gives CASSPSGISYNEQFF.

The chain combines TRBV5-4 with TRBJ1-2; D is possibly TRBD1 (6 bases). The CDR3 runs 15 residues. The V gene's germline CDR1 is SGHNT and CDR2 YYREEE (reference sequence). Trimming cost V 2 bases and J 0 bases, with 11 bases left between them. The CDR3 region has the DNA TGTGCCAGCAGCTTCGGGGGCAGAACTAACTATGGCTACACCTTC. Translated, it gives CASSFGGRTNYGYTF.